These T cell receptor beta chains were read from a single sample in a study of T cell changes during pregnancy in multiple sclerosis. Libraries were prepared by immunoSEQ multiplex PCR; TCRdb keeps only in-frame clonotypes and omits some of them. Among approximately 35,000 clones listed, roughly nine tenths were seen once. Specimen: CD4+ T cells from peripheral blood mononuclear cells, collected after pregnancy. Source of these receptors: a female donor in good health, enrolled as a control in a pregnancy study. Both conserved end residues are part of each CDR3. A D gene is named only where the DNA matches it firmly. The size of a clone is reported for some rows only, either as once, few or many, or as a class for expanded clones.

.,TRBD1,TRBV30,TRBJ1-2,CAWGDRARGYTF,TGTGCCTGGGGGGACAGGGCCAGGGGCTACACCTTC
.,TRBD1,TRBV2,TRBJ2-7,CASGERWDRISYEQYF,TGTGCCAGCGGGGAACGTTGGGACAGAATCTCCTACGAGCAGTACTTC
.,TRBD1,TRBV28,TRBJ1-1,CASSLGLGQGFLNTEAFF,TGTGCCAGCAGTTTAGGCCTGGGACAGGGGTTCTTGAACACTGAAGCTTTCTTT
.,.,TRBV28,TRBJ1-1,CASSARHRVGTEAFF,TGTGCCAGCAGTGCCCGCCACAGGGTGGGCACTGAAGCTTTCTTT
.,.,TRBV6-5,TRBJ1-2,CASSYSATAYGYTF,TGTGCCAGCAGTTACTCGGCGACAGCCTATGGCTACACCTTC
.,.,TRBV7-8,TRBJ1-2,CASSRDRLPSGGYTF,TGTGCCAGCAGCCGCGACAGGCTCCCGAGTGGCGGCTACACCTTC
.,TRBD1,TRBV30,TRBJ1-2,CAWFPPGQGEYGYTF,TGTGCCTGGTTTCCCCCGGGACAGGGAGAATATGGCTACACCTTC
.,.,TRBV11-2,TRBJ2-5,CASSLWAGAQETQYF,TGTGCCAGCAGCTTATGGGCGGGGGCGCAAGAGACCCAGTACTTC
once,.,TRBV2,TRBJ1-5,CASSERVGQGRQPQHF,TGTGCCAGCAGTGAACGGGTTGGGCAGGGTCGTCAGCCCCAGCATTTT
.,TRBD1,TRBV10-2,TRBJ1-2,CASSGPAGGDYGYTF,TGCGCCAGCAGCGGACCCGCAGGGGGCGACTATGGCTACACCTTC
.,TRBD2,TRBV5-1,TRBJ2-7,CASSLAGLAGVDEQYF,TGCGCCAGCAGCTTGGCGGGACTAGCGGGAGTCGACGAGCAGTACTTC
.,.,TRBV9,TRBJ1-2,CASSEAPQDLYGYTF,TGTGCCAGCAGCGAGGCCCCACAGGACCTCTATGGCTACACCTTC
.,.,TRBV11-2,TRBJ2-2,CASSFGFGGNTGELFF,TGTGCCAGCAGCTTTGGGTTTGGAGGGAACACCGGGGAGCTGTTTTTT
.,TRBD1,TRBV5-1,TRBJ2-2,CASSRGTELTGELFF,TGCGCCAGCAGCCGTGGGACAGAACTCACCGGGGAGCTGTTTTTT
.,TRBD1,TRBV10-3,TRBJ1-1,CAISLDRRGMNTEAFF,TGTGCCATCAGTCTGGACAGGAGGGGCATGAACACTGAAGCTTTCTTT
.,.,TRBV7-2,TRBJ2-3,CASSPREETQYF,TGTGCCAGCAGCCCAAGGGAGGAGACGCAGTATTTT
.,.,TRBV6-1,TRBJ2-7,CASSESTRQDYEQYF,TGTGCCAGCAGTGAATCGACTAGGCAAGACTACGAGCAGTACTTC
.,TRBD2,TRBV4-1,TRBJ2-7,CASSQRAGDSYEQYF,TGCGCCAGCAGCCAGCGAGCGGGGGACTCCTACGAGCAGTACTTC
.,.,TRBV5-4,TRBJ1-5,CASSFTGRGNSNQPQHF,TGTGCCAGCAGCTTTACAGGGAGGGGAAATAGCAATCAGCCCCAGCATTTT
.,.,TRBV7-2,TRBJ2-1,CASSLLAASSYNEQFF,TGTGCCAGCAGCCTCCTGGCTGCCAGCTCCTACAATGAGCAGTTCTTC
few,TRBD2,TRBV4-1,TRBJ2-2,CASSQDKASGPTGELFF,TGCGCCAGCAGCCAAGATAAGGCTAGCGGACCAACCGGGGAGCTGTTTTTT
.,TRBD1,TRBV5-4,TRBJ1-1,CASSWTGRNTEAFF,TGTGCCAGCAGCTGGACAGGCCGGAACACTGAAGCTTTCTTT
.,TRBD1,TRBV6-5,TRBJ2-5,CASSDATGPETQYF,TGTGCCAGCAGTGACGCGACAGGGCCAGAGACCCAGTACTTC
.,.,TRBV27,TRBJ1-1,CASSLYRGSTEAFF,TGTGCCAGCAGTTTATATCGGGGAAGCACTGAAGCTTTCTTT
.,TRBD2,TRBV29-1,TRBJ2-3,CSVVLAGGTDTQYF,TGCAGCGTTGTACTAGCGGGAGGAACAGATACGCAGTATTTT
.,TRBD1,TRBV4-1,TRBJ1-2,CASSPLQGAPYGYTF,TGCGCCAGCAGCCCCCTACAGGGGGCCCCTTATGGCTACACCTTC
.,TRBD2,TRBV2,TRBJ2-5,CASSEGGGAGETQYF,TGTGCCAGCAGTGAGGGCGGGGGGGCCGGTGAGACCCAGTACTTC
.,TRBD1,TRBV19,TRBJ2-6,CASRTEDREAGANVLTF,TGTGCCAGTAGGACTGAGGACAGGGAAGCTGGGGCCAACGTCCTGACTTTC
.,TRBD1,TRBV5-1,TRBJ1-5,CASSLTGVQPQHF,TGCGCCAGCAGCTTGACAGGGGTCCAGCCCCAGCATTTT
.,TRBD1,TRBV4-1,TRBJ2-5,CASSQGDRGPQETQYF,TGCGCCAGCAGCCAAGGGGACAGGGGGCCCCAAGAGACCCAGTACTTC
.,TRBD1,TRBV30,TRBJ1-2,CAWHRQGGNYGYTF,TGTGCCTGGCATAGACAGGGTGGGAACTATGGCTACACCTTC
.,.,TRBV29-1,TRBJ2-6,CSVESRGHSGANVLTF,TGCAGCGTTGAGAGCCGGGGACACTCTGGGGCCAACGTCCTGACTTTC
.,.,TRBV7-5,TRBJ2-7,CARSRLAYEQYF,TGTGCCAGAAGCAGACTAGCCTACGAGCAGTACTTC
.,TRBD2,TRBV19,TRBJ2-1,CASKPQGLAGSNEQFF,TGTGCCAGTAAACCTCAGGGACTAGCGGGGTCCAATGAGCAGTTCTTC
.,TRBD1,TRBV18,TRBJ1-1,CASSPLPGGENTEAFF,TGTGCCAGCTCACCTTTACCAGGGGGAGAGAACACTGAAGCTTTCTTT
.,.,TRBV12-5,TRBJ1-1,CASGTPAGATEAFF,TGTGCTAGTGGTACCCCGGCGGGTGCCACTGAAGCTTTCTTT
.,TRBD2,TRBV11-2,TRBJ2-7,CASSSTTSGYEQYF,TGTGCCAGCAGCTCTACTACTAGCGGGTACGAGCAGTACTTC
.,TRBD2,TRBV27,TRBJ2-3,CASSLWRGSGTDTQYF,TGTGCCAGCAGTTTATGGCGGGGGAGTGGAACAGATACGCAGTATTTT
.,TRBD2,TRBV7-2,TRBJ2-5,CASSMIAGVETQYF,TGTGCCAGCAGCATGATAGCGGGGGTGGAGACCCAGTACTTC